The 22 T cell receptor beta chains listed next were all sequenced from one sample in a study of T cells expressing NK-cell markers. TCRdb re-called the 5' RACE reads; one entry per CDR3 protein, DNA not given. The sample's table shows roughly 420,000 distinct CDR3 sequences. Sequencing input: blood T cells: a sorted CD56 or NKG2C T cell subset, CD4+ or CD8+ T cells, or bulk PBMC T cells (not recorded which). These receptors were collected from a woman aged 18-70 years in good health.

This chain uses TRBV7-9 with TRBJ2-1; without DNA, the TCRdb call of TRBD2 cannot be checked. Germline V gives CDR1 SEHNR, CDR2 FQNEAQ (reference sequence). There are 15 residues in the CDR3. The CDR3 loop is CASSLGTSGYNEQFF.

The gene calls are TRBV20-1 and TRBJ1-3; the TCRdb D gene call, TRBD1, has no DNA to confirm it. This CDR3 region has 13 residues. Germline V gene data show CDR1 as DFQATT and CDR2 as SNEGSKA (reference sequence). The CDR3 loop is CSALGQHGNTIYF.

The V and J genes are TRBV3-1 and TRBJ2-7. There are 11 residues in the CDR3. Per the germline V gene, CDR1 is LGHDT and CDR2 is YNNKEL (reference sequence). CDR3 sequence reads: CASSHTGEQYF.

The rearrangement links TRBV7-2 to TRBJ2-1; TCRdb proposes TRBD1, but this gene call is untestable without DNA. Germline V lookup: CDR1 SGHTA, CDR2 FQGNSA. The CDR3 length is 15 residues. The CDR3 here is CASSLGPPSYNEQFF.

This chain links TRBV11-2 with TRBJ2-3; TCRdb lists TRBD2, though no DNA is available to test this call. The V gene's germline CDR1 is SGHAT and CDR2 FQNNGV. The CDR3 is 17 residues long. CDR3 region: CASSRRTSGASADTQYF.

CDR3 protein: CASSASMASGNTIYF. The chain combines TRBV6-1 with TRBJ1-3. This CDR3 is 15 amino acids long. Germline V lookup: CDR1 MNHNS, CDR2 SASEGT.

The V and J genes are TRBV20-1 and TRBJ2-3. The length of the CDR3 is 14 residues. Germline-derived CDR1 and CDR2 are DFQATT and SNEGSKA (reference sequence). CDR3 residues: CSASRGTSTDTQYF.

CDR3: CASSESGGADTQYF. The chain links TRBV6-4 to TRBJ2-3; TCRdb calls TRBD2, which cannot be checked without DNA. The CDR3 has 14 residues. From germline, CDR1 is MRHNA and CDR2 SNTAGT.

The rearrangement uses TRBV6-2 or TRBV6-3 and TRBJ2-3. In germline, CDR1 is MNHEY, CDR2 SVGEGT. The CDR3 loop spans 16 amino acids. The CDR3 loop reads CASRLYGRSYTDTQYF.

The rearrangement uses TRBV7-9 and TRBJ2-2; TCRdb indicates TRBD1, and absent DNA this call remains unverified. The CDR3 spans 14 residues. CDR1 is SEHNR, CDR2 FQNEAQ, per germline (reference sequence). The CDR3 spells CATYVGGLTGELFF.

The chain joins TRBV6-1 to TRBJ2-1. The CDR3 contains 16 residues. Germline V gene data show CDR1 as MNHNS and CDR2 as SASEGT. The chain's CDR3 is CASSDGSVGNHNEQFF.

CDR3: CSGVQSGQPQHF. The V call is TRBV20-1, the J call TRBJ1-5. This CDR3 is built from 12 residues. Germline V gene data show CDR1 as DFQATT and CDR2 as SNEGSKA (reference sequence).

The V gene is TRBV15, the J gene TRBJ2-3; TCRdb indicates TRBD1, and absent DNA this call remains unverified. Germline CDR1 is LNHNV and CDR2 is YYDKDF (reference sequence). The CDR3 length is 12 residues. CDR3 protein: CAVTGGRDTQYF.

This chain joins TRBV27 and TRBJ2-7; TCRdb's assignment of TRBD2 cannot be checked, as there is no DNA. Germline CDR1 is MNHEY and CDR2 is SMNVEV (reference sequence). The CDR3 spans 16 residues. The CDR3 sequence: CAISPSTSGSSYEQYF.

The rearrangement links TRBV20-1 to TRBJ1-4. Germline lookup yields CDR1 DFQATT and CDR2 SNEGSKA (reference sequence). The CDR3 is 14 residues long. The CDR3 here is CSARDISANEKLFF.

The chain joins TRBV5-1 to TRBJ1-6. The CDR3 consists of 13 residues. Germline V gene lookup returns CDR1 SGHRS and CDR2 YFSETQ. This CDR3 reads CASSGDFNSPLHF.

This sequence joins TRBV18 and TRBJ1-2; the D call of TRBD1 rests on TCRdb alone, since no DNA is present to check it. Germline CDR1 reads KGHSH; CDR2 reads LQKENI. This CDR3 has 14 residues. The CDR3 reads CASGTGTGNYGYTF.

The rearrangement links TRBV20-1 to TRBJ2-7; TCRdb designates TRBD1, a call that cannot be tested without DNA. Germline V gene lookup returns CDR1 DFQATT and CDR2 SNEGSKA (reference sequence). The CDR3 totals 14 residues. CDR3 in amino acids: CKLGGPGVTNEQYF.

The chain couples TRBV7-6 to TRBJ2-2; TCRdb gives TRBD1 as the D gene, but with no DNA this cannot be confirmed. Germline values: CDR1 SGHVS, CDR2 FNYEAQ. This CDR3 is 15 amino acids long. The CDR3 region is CASSARDPGAGELFF.

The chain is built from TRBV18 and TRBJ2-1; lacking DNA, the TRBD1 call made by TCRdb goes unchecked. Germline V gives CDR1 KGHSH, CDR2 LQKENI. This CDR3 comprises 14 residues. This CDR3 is CASSPTARRDEQFF.

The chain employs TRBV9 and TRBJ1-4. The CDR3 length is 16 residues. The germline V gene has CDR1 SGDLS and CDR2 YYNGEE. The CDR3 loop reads CASSVASGWGNEKLFF.

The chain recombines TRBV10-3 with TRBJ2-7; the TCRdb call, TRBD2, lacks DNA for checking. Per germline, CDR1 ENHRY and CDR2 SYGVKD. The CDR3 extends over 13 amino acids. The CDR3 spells CAISEGSEREQYF.